The text below deals with one T cell receptor beta chain. Its antigen is still unknown. Base qualities were left out, and no much larger clone turns up one base away. The library was generated by the immunoSEQ multiplex PCR assay. T cell repertoires were profiled with deep sequencing of rearranged TCR beta loci together with multiparametric flow cytometry. TCRdb limited this immuneACCESS table to in-frame rearrangements with V and J called. A share of clones is missing; checked studies link under half to unresolved V genes, and the rest is unexplained. This sample holds 20,000 to 30,000 clones; 90% were observed only once. Clones ranked in the top ten supply approximately 0.74% of the sample. This entry is derived from a study of lymphopenia after photon versus proton radiotherapy (dated by TCRdb to between 2018 and 2021). Background on the whole study: Photon and proton radiation therapy were compared by the study for their immunological effects in patients with gastrointestinal tumors who developed high-grade lymphopenia. A cohort of roughly 18 patients with gastrointestinal tumors who received either photon or proton therapy and subsequently developed lymphopenia was included. The goal of the study was to describe how the two radiation modalities differ in their effects on the immune system.

Trimming leaves V shorter by 5 bases and J shorter by 8 bases, with the junction holding 10 bases beyond the gene matches. The CDR3 starts with the cysteine, ends with the phenylalanine, and has 15 residues. Only the CDR3 DNA stays, 45 bases, in frame from base 1. Looking up the germline V gene yields CDR1 SGHTA and CDR2 FQGNSA. Study-wide conclusions, independent of this receptor: Among patients across the cohort who died, overall survival time showed an inverse correlation with a larger post-nadir drop in TCR diversity. After the lymphocyte count nadir, photon-treated repertoires showed oligoclonal expansion, especially of CD8+ Temra cells, which drove the drop in diversity. The survival association was assessed only in patients who died, and better survival with proton therapy was presented by the authors as a possibility rather than a demonstrated result. Relative stability during treatment was observed in proton-treated patients, whereas loss of naive T cells and TCR diversity and gain of effector/memory populations were observed in photon-treated patients.

The chain is encoded by TRBV7-2 joined to TRBJ2-1; TRBD2 aligns with 9 central bases. Source: peripheral blood, taken from a patient treated with photon-based radiotherapy. The sequence was obtained from a woman in her forties or fifties with cholangiocarcinoma. The DNA is as follows: TGTGCCAGCAGCCTGACTAGCGGCCGGGCGGATGAGCAGTTCTTC. This gives the protein CASSLTSGRADEQFF.